This TCR beta chain came from a study of blood T cell repertoires in COVID-19. Study at large: COVID-19 samples, acute and convalescent, were from the United States, Italy and Spain. T cells, B-cell-depleted T cells, or PBMCs supplied cDNA or gDNA.

A remark on this clone: Other DNA sequences in the same sample also yield this CDR3.

As processed by the authors: Amplifying reference gene primers gave estimates of nucleated cell counts. Data came from immunoSEQ multiplex PCR; TCRdb stores just in-frame clones and leaves some out. D and trimming were read from the DNA, whereas the V and J calls and clone size are those reported in that table. Among 350,000 to 450,000 clones, approximately 88% were seen once, and the ten largest hold over 1%. CDR1 and CDR2 (germline): MDHEN, SYDVKM. Trimming left V 5 bases short and J 4 bases short, with 3 bases between. The CDR3 covers 11 residues. This receptor was obtained from a middle-aged man with acute or convalescent COVID-19. The rearrangement uses TRBV28 and TRBJ1-5; D gene uncertain. The sample taken for sequencing was peripheral blood. The DNA for the CDR3 is TGTGCCAGCAGTCCGAATCAGCCCCAGCATTTT. Residues: CASSPNQPQHF.